The following is a TCR beta chain sequence with its context. Its antigen is not yet known. No much larger clone is present one base from it, and per-base qualities are unavailable. These data are taken from a study of blood T cell repertoires in COVID-19 (dated by TCRdb to about 2020). Regarding the research as a whole: Samples from collaborators originated in the United States, Italy and Spain and spanned both the acute and convalescent phases of COVID-19. The prospective study material was composed of cDNA or gDNA derived from T cells, B-cell-depleted T cells, or PBMCs. The dataset comprised deeply sampled blood TCRbeta repertoires from subjects exposed to, actively infected with, or recovered from COVID-19. The repertoires were made available in a free public database intended to serve as a resource for research on the immune response to SARS-CoV-2. The samples were drawn from the first 160 participants of the ongoing ImmuneRACE study and from more than 1,000 subjects provided by 6 global collaborators. Sample metadata almost always included a de-identified subject ID, COVID-19 status, age in years and sex. Where available, HLA class I and class II types were obtained from metadata supplied by the sample provider rather than from assay-based typing. Overall study results and their limits: Clinical and demographic metadata were provided uncurated, with the amount varying by source and participant.

TCRbeta CDR3 regions were amplified from genomic DNA by means of the immunoSEQ Assay, a bias-controlled multiplex PCR. On the study's bioinformatics: Nucleated cell counts per sample were estimated from amplification of reference gene primers within the assay. Sequence reads were collapsed and filtered to measure the absolute abundance of every unique TCRbeta CDR3 rearrangement. Productive Simpson clonality was computed per sample as the square root of Simpson's diversity index over productive rearrangements. The immuneACCESS repertoire file appears here via TCRdb, limited to in-frame rearrangements. These files lack a portion of the clones; in checked studies, under half of the deficit traces to unresolved V genes, and the cause of the others is not known. V, J and clone size reflect that table, while D and trimming were determined from the DNA. The sample data list under 250,000 clones, and about four fifths of these were observed just once. The ten largest clones add up to 2% to 2.5% of the sample.

Whole blood was collected in K2EDTA tubes by collaborating institutions according to the institutions' own protocols. Collaborator samples were shipped for TCRbeta analysis as frozen whole blood, isolated PBMCs, or DNA extracted from either sample type. The germline ends are 12 bases apart after V is trimmed by 0 bases and J by 2 bases. CDR1 and CDR2 are read off the germline V gene as SGDLS and YYNGEE. The CDR3 covers 15 residues, taking in both the cysteine and the phenylalanine. The read is trimmed to its CDR3 DNA, 45 bases read in frame from base 1. The material sequenced was peripheral blood. The chain uses TRBV9 and TRBJ2-7; no D gene call is confident. This clonotype was obtained from a woman aged 55-70 years with acute or convalescent COVID-19. The DNA sequence is given as TGTGCCAGCAGCGTAGCCCCAGGTTTTACCTACGAGCAGTACTTC. The encoded protein is CASSVAPGFTYEQYF. The CDR3 plus the reference TRBV9 and TRBJ2-7 genes for the other parts give the full variable domain: DSGVTQTPKHLITATGQRVTLRCSPRSGDLSVYWYQQSLDQGLQFLIQYYNGEERAKGNILERFSAQQFPDLHSELNLSSLELGDSALYFCASSVAPGFTYEQYFGPGTRLTVT.